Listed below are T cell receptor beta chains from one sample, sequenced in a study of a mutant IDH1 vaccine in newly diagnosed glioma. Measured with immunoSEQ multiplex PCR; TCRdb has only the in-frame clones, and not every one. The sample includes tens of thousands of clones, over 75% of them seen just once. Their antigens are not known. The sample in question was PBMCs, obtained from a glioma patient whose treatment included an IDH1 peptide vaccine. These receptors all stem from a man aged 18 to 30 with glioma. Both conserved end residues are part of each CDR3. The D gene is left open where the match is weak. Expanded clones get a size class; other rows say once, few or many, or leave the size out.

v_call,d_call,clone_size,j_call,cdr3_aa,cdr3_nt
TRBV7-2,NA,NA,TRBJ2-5,CASSSSGPLETQYF,TGTGCCAGCAGCTCATCCGGGCCATTAGAGACCCAGTACTTC
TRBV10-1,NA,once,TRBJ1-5,CATNSGDSNQPQHF,TGCGCCACCAATTCAGGCGATAGCAATCAGCCCCAGCATTTT
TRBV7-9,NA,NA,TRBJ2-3,CASSLGSRIFTDTQYF,TGTGCCAGCAGCTTAGGGTCAAGGATTTTCACAGATACGCAGTATTTT
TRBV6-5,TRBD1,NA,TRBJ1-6,CASSYFRQGGSPLHF,TGTGCCAGCAGTTACTTCAGACAGGGGGGTTCACCCCTCCACTTT
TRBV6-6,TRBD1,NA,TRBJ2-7,CASRVGQGSTYEQYF,TGTGCCAGCAGGGTAGGACAGGGATCTACCTACGAGCAGTACTTC
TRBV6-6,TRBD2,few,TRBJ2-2,CASSYGAGDVGELFF,TGTGCCAGCAGTTATGGAGCGGGAGACGTCGGGGAGCTGTTTTTT
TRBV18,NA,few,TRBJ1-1,CASSPPGGSEAFF,TGTGCCAGCTCACCACCGGGCGGGTCTGAAGCTTTCTTT
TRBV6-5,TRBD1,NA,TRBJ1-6,CASSYLGTDSPLHF,TGTGCCAGCAGTTACCTAGGGACAGATTCACCCCTCCACTTC
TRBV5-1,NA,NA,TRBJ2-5,CASSIGTPQETQYF,TGCGCCAGCAGCATAGGGACACCTCAAGAGACCCAGTACTTC
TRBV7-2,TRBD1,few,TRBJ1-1,CASSSQTGVNTEAFF,TGTGCCAGCAGCTCGCAGACAGGGGTGAACACTGAAGCTTTCTTT
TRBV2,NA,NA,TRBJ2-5,CASSEARWSFKETQYF,TGTGCCAGCAGTGAAGCGCGGTGGAGCTTTAAAGAGACCCAGTACTTC
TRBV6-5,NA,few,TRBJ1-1,CASSPTGPAGSAFF,TGTGCCAGCAGCCCGACGGGCCCGGCAGGGTCGGCTTTCTTT
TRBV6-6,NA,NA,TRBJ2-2,CASSYSAFGTGELFF,TGTGCCAGCAGTTACTCAGCGTTTGGCACCGGGGAGCTGTTTTTT
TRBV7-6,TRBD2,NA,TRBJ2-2,CASRPGLAGAGELFF,TGTGCCAGCAGACCCGGTCTAGCGGGAGCCGGGGAGCTGTTTTTT
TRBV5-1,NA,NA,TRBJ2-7,CASSLDTAQRDEQYF,TGCGCCAGCAGCTTGGATACAGCCCAGCGAGACGAGCAGTACTTC
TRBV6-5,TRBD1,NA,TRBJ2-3,CASSSQGAGRDTQYF,TGTGCCAGCAGTTCCCAGGGGGCGGGGAGAGATACGCAGTATTTT
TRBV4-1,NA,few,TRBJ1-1,CASSQGGAREGTEAFF,TGCGCCAGCAGCCAAGGGGGGGCCAGGGAGGGCACTGAAGCTTTCTTT
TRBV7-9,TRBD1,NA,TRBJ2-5,CASSFGPGGSRQETQYF,TGTGCCAGCAGCTTTGGGCCAGGGGGCTCAAGACAAGAGACCCAGTACTTC
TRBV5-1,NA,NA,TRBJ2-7,CASSPDPGSPYEQYF,TGCGCCAGCAGCCCCGACCCTGGGTCACCCTACGAGCAGTACTTC
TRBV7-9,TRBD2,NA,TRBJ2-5,CASSPGLAGEYQETQYF,TGTGCCAGCAGCCCGGGACTAGCGGGGGAGTACCAAGAGACCCAGTACTTC
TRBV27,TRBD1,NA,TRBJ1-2,CASSPTGGNRGYTF,TGTGCCAGCAGTCCGACAGGGGGGAATCGAGGCTACACCTTC
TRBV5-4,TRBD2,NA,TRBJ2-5,CASSLPSGGQETQYF,TGTGCCAGCAGCTTGCCTAGCGGGGGGCAAGAGACCCAGTACTTC
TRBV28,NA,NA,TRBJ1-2,CASSLAAGIGYTF,TGTGCCAGCAGTTTAGCGGCAGGGATTGGCTACACCTTC
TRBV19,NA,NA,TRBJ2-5,CASPRRGGLETQYF,TGTGCCAGCCCCCGACGGGGCGGGTTGGAGACCCAGTACTTC
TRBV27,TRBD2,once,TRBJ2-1,CASSPFGQGGGTSGRARQFF,TGTGCCAGCAGTCCCTTCGGACAGGGTGGTGGGACTAGCGGGAGGGCCCGGCAGTTCTTC
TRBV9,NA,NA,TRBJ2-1,CASSPQGDFSYNEQFF,TGTGCCAGCAGCCCTCAAGGGGATTTCTCCTACAATGAGCAGTTCTTC
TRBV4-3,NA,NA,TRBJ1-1,CASSQDDGYRANTEAFF,TGCGCCAGCAGCCAAGATGATGGATACAGGGCGAACACTGAAGCTTTCTTT
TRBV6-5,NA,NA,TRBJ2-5,CASSWGARGQETQYF,TGTGCCAGCAGTTGGGGGGCGCGGGGGCAAGAGACCCAGTACTTC
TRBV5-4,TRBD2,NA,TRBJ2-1,CASSFSGMTSGGSDEQFF,TGTGCCAGCAGCTTTTCGGGTATGACTAGCGGGGGATCGGATGAGCAGTTCTTC
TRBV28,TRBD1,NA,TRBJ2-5,CASSLKGAQFQETQYF,TGTGCCAGCAGTTTGAAGGGGGCCCAATTTCAAGAGACCCAGTACTTC
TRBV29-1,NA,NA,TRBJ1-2,CSVGGTLYGYTF,TGCAGCGTTGGGGGGACCCTCTATGGCTACACCTTC
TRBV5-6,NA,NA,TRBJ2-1,CASSWWEQLYNEQFF,TGTGCCAGCAGCTGGTGGGAACAGCTCTACAATGAGCAGTTCTTC
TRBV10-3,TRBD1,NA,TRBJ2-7,CAISSNLQGAHLYEQYF,TGTGCCATCAGTTCGAATTTACAGGGGGCCCACCTCTACGAGCAGTACTTC
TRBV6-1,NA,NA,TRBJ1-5,CASNFYRGSNQPQHF,TGTGCCAGCAACTTCTATAGGGGTTCCAATCAGCCCCAGCATTTT
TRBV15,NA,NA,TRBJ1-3,CATQRGVEGNTIYF,TGTGCCACCCAACGCGGGGTGGAGGGAAACACCATATATTTT
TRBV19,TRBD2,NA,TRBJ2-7,CASSSVAGGPYEQYF,TGTGCCAGTAGTTCCGTGGCGGGAGGACCCTACGAGCAGTACTTC
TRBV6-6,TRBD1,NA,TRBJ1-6,CASSYDRDSPLHF,TGTGCCAGCAGTTACGACAGGGACTCACCCCTCCACTTT
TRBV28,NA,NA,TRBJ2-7,CASSFEKGFYEQYF,TGTGCCAGCAGTTTTGAGAAAGGTTTCTACGAGCAGTACTTC
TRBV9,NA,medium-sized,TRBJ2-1,CASSHQTVPYNEQFF,TGTGCCAGCAGCCATCAAACGGTCCCGTACAATGAGCAGTTCTTC
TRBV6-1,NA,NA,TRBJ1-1,CASSQDRKAFF,TGTGCCAGCAGTCAAGACCGGAAAGCTTTCTTT
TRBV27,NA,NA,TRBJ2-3,CASSLRGWSTDTQYF,TGTGCCAGCAGTTTAAGGGGGTGGAGCACAGATACGCAGTATTTT
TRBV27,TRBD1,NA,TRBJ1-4,CASSRDRRVSLGEKLFF,TGTGCCAGCAGCCGGGACAGGAGAGTTTCTTTGGGGGAAAAACTGTTTTTT
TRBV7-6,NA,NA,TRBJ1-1,CASSLAAGIPEAFF,TGTGCCAGCAGCTTAGCGGCAGGGATCCCTGAAGCTTTCTTT
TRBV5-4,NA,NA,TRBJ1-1,CASSSMYRDGRAEAFF,TGTGCCAGCAGCTCGATGTACAGGGATGGTCGAGCTGAAGCTTTCTTT
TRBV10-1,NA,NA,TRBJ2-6,CASSGSGAQSGANVLTF,TGCGCCAGCAGTGGGTCAGGCGCCCAATCTGGGGCCAACGTCCTGACTTTC